One sample yielded the 21 T cell receptor beta chains listed below, sequenced in a study of shared clonotypes between healthy human individuals. Sequencing was performed with immunoSEQ multiplex PCR; in TCRdb, only in-frame clones are kept and a portion is missing. Altogether over 2 million clones are present, 85% to 95% being singletons, with the ten largest covering 0.1% to 0.15%. Specimen: naive CD4+ T cells sorted from blood. The sample's subset: CD45RA+ positively selected. Receptor source: a man younger than 30 in good health.

J is TRBJ1-4 and V is TRBV28; 8 bases line up with TRBD1. CDR3 size: 13 residues. In germline, CDR1 is MDHEN, CDR2 SYDVKM. With 6 bases clipped from V and 11 bases from J, the junction kept 8 bases outside the gene matches. CDR3 in amino acids: CASRPGGREKLFF. CDR3 DNA: TGTGCCAGCAGGCCAGGGGGCAGGGAGAAACTGTTTTTT.

The chain links TRBV6-6 to TRBJ2-1, with TRBD1 identical over 9 bases. After removal of 6 bases from V and 8 bases from J, the junction contained 2 bases not matched to a gene. From germline, CDR1 is MNHNY and CDR2 SVGAGI (reference sequence). This CDR3 has 12 residues. The CDR3, as DNA: TGTGCCAGCAGGAGACAGGGGGATGAGCAGTTCTTC. Its translation is CASRRQGDEQFF.

The chain joins TRBV18 to TRBJ2-2; D tentatively fits TRBD1 or TRBD2 (6 bases each). Trimming took 5 bases from V and 2 from J, leaving 12 bases between them. Germline lookup yields CDR1 KGHSH and CDR2 LQKENI. The CDR3 is 15 amino acids. The CDR3 DNA follows: TGTGCCAGCTCAAGGGGGGTGACAAACACCGGGGAGCTGTTTTTT. This codes for CASSRGVTNTGELFF.

V gene TRBV11-2 combines with J gene TRBJ2-1; the D call may be TRBD1 or TRBD2 (5 bases each). In germline, CDR1 is SGHAT, CDR2 FQNNGV. V was trimmed by 1 base and J by 10 bases, leaving 14 bases between them. CDR3 size: 14 residues. CDR3 DNA sequence: TGTGCCAGCAGCTTAGGATCTGGGACCTGGGAGCAGTTCTTC. It encodes CASSLGSGTWEQFF.

This clone was counted a single time. This chain uses TRBV9 with TRBJ2-6, with D possibly matching TRBD1 (5 bases). In germline, CDR1 is SGDLS, CDR2 YYNGEE. Trimming pared 0 bases from V and 2 bases from J, leaving 6 bases between. The CDR3 loop spans 15 amino acids. This chain's CDR3 is CASSVEGAGANVLTF. DNA for the CDR3: TGTGCCAGCAGCGTAGAAGGGGCTGGGGCCAACGTCCTGACTTTC.

This rearrangement joins TRBV7-9 to TRBJ1-3, with 9 bases that match TRBD1. Germline-derived CDR1 and CDR2 are SEHNR and FQNEAQ (reference sequence). V shed 7 bases and J 6 bases; nucleotides not matched to a gene: 4. This CDR3 region has 13 residues. CDR3 bases: TGTGCCAGCACCCGGACAGGGGAAAACACCATATATTTT. Translating gives CASTRTGENTIYF. Full variable domain (outside the CDR3, taken from reference TRBV7-9 and TRBJ1-3): DTGVSQNPRHKITKRGQNVTFRCDPISEHNRLYWYRQTLGQGPEFLTYFQNEAQLEKSRLLSDRFSAERPKGSFSTLEIQRTEQGDSAMYLCASTRTGENTIYFGEGSWLTVV.

The DNA of the CDR3 is TGCGCCAGCAGTTTAGCGGAGCAAGAGACCCAGTACTTC. This sequence encodes CASSLAEQETQYF. This chain links TRBV4-1 with TRBJ2-5; possibly TRBD2 for D (6 bases). Germline V CDR1 and CDR2: MGHRA, YSYEKL. V dropped 6 bases and J dropped 2 bases, with 10 bases sitting between them. The CDR3 loop spans 13 amino acids.

The gene calls are TRBV5-1 and TRBJ2-5; D is ambiguous. This CDR3 is built from 14 residues. V lost 4 bases and J lost 4, with 14 bases in between. The germline gives CDR1 SGHRS, CDR2 YFSETQ. CDR3 nucleotide sequence: TGCGCCAGCAGCCCCGACGGGCGTCGAGAGACCCAGTACTTC. Translating it yields CASSPDGRRETQYF. Looking up the rest from reference TRBV5-1 and TRBJ2-5 gives the full variable domain: KAGVTQTPRYLIKTRGQQVTLSCSPISGHRSVSWYQQTPGQGLQFLFEYFSETQRNKGNFPGRFSGRQFSNSRSEMNVSTLELGDSALYLCASSPDGRRETQYFGPGTRLLVL.

V is TRBV28 and J is TRBJ1-5, with D possibly being TRBD1 (5 bases). V dropped 3 bases and J dropped 0 bases, with 18 bases sitting between them. The CDR3 covers 18 residues. Germline CDR1 is MDHEN and CDR2 is SYDVKM. The CDR3 reads CASSFLPWGGISNQPQHF. The CDR3 DNA is TGTGCCAGCAGTTTCCTCCCCTGGGGGGGGATTAGCAATCAGCCCCAGCATTTT. Full variable domain (remainder filled in from reference TRBV28 and TRBJ1-5): DVKVTQSSRYLVKRTGEKVFLECVQDMDHENMFWYRQDPGLGLRLIYFSYDVKMKEKGDIPEGYSVSREKKERFSLILESASTNQTSMYLCASSFLPWGGISNQPQHFGDGTRLSIL.

This clone was picked up one time. This rearrangement joins TRBV5-1 to TRBJ2-2; 7 bases agree with TRBD2. Germline lookup yields CDR1 SGHRS and CDR2 YFSETQ. Losses at the gene ends were 4 bases for V and 0 bases for J; bases not matched to a gene: 3. The CDR3 consists of 15 residues. CDR3: CASSAGLTNTGELFF. Written as DNA, the CDR3 is TGCGCCAGCAGCGCGGGACTAACGAACACCGGGGAGCTGTTTTTT.

CDR3 in DNA: TGCGCCAGCAGCTTGGTAGGTAGCGGGGAGGCGGGCTCCTACGAGCAGTACTTC. Translation gives CASSLVGSGEAGSYEQYF. The genes are TRBV5-1 and TRBJ2-7; 8 positions agree with TRBD2. V shed 0 bases and J 0 bases; nucleotides not matched to a gene: 11. Germline CDR1 SGHRS, CDR2 YFSETQ. CDR3 length: 18 residues.

The chain couples TRBV2 to TRBJ2-3, with D unresolved. Germline assignment: CDR1 SNHLY and CDR2 FYNNEI. The CDR3 spans 13 residues. Trimming left V 3 bases short and J 2 bases short, with 6 bases between. CDR3 in amino acids: CASSDGFTDTQYF. CDR3 nucleotide sequence: TGTGCCAGCAGTGATGGCTTCACAGATACGCAGTATTTT.

The chain uses TRBV9 and TRBJ2-5; 7 bases are shared with TRBD2. This CDR3 spans 17 amino acids. After removal of 0 bases from V and 1 base from J, the junction contained 9 bases not matched to a gene. Germline loops: CDR1 SGDLS, CDR2 YYNGEE. CDR3 loop: CASSVGGRVAGQETQYF. In DNA form, the CDR3 reads TGTGCCAGCAGCGTAGGAGGTCGAGTAGCGGGCCAAGAGACCCAGTACTTC.

This chain links TRBV6-1 with TRBJ2-7; 9 positions match TRBD1. This CDR3 is built from 12 residues. With V trimmed by 9 bases and J by 10 bases, 10 bases remained unmatched. Germline lookup yields CDR1 MNHNS and CDR2 SASEGT. The CDR3 bases are TGTGCCAGAACCAGGGGGGACAGGGAACAGTACTTC. Protein product: CARTRGDREQYF.

Concerning this clone itself: The same CDR3 can be traced to other DNA sequences in this sample. The chain carries TRBV30 and TRBJ1-3; no clear D. The V end lost 2 bases, the J end lost 4 bases, and 6 bases lay between the germline ends. The CDR3 spans 12 residues. CDR1 and CDR2 (germline): GTSNPN, SVGIG (reference sequence). CDR3 amino acids: CAWSLSGNTIYF. DNA for the CDR3: TGTGCCTGGAGTTTGTCGGGAAACACCATATATTTT.

This clone was seen just once. With a much larger clone just one base away, this may be a read error. Other DNA sequences within the sample encode an identical CDR3. The gene calls are TRBV11-2 and TRBJ1-1; D is unresolved. Trimming left V 4 bases short and J 1 base short, with 7 bases between. Per germline, CDR1 SGHAT and CDR2 FQNNGV. The CDR3 loop spans 13 amino acids. CDR3 amino acids: CASSSGPNTEAFF. Written as DNA, the CDR3 is TGTGCCAGCAGCTCCGGACCGAACACTGAAGCTTTCTTT.

J is TRBJ1-6 and V is TRBV28; D perhaps matches TRBD1 (6 bases). The CDR3 runs to 13 residues. Trimming stripped 6 bases from V and 8 bases from J, with 11 bases between. Germline CDR1 MDHEN, CDR2 SYDVKM. The CDR3 protein is CASSQGLDSPLHF. In DNA form, the CDR3 reads TGTGCCAGCAGCCAGGGGTTAGATTCACCCCTCCACTTT.

The chain has TRBV19 and TRBJ1-1; TRBD1 matches 9 bases. The germline gives CDR1 LNHDA, CDR2 SQIVND (reference sequence). Trimming cost V 1 base and J 2 bases; bases outside gene matches: 5. CDR3 length equals 16 residues. The CDR3 is CASSIVPGQGNTEAFF. CDR3 nucleotides: TGTGCCAGTAGTATAGTGCCGGGACAGGGCAACACTGAAGCTTTCTTT.

As regards this clone: Other DNA sequences in the same sample also yield this CDR3. The gene calls are TRBV2 and TRBJ2-1; D unresolved. The CDR3 extends over 12 amino acids. The V and J ends lost 2 bases and 7 bases respectively, with 6 bases between them. Germline CDR1 and CDR2: SNHLY and FYNNEI. CDR3 in DNA: TGTGCCAGCAGTGAATCGGGTAATGAGCAGTTCTTC. It specifies CASSESGNEQFF.

The rearrangement uses TRBV6-5 and TRBJ2-7; a possible D gene is TRBD2 (6 bases). Trimming left V 6 bases short and J 2 bases short, with 11 bases between. The CDR3 covers 13 residues. Germline lookup yields CDR1 MNHEY and CDR2 SVGAGI. CDR3 coding DNA: TGTGCCAGCAGGATCCGGGAGACCTACGAGCAGTACTTC. As protein: CASRIRETYEQYF.

The chain has TRBV7-2 and TRBJ1-1; TRBD1 matches 8 bases. Losses at the gene ends were 5 bases for V and 1 base for J; bases not matched to a gene: 3. CDR1 is SGHTA and CDR2 is FQGNSA in the germline V gene. The CDR3 runs to 14 residues. CDR3 sequence reads: CASSADRGNTEAFF. The CDR3 DNA reads as TGTGCCAGCAGCGCAGACAGGGGGAACACTGAAGCTTTCTTT.